Below, 2 T cell receptor beta chains from the same sample are listed, as sequenced in a study of blood T cell repertoires in COVID-19. The assay was immunoSEQ multiplex PCR, and TCRdb's table has in-frame clones only and misses some. The data contain about 69,000 clones, approximately 80% of them singletons. The sample comprised peripheral blood. The source of these receptors is a woman of 80 years or more with acute or convalescent COVID-19.

The chain is built from TRBV6-5 and TRBJ1-2, with no clear D. Germline CDR1 MNHEY, CDR2 SVGAGI. V lost 2 bases and J 4 bases, leaving 8 bases between the germline ends. The CDR3 is 13 residues long. The CDR3 DNA is TGTGCCAGCAGTTACGAGGGAGTCTATGGCTACACCTTC. Translated, it gives CASSYEGVYGYTF.

The rearrangement joins TRBV3-1 (or the pseudogene TRBV3-2) to TRBJ2-4, with 7 bases that match TRBD2. The CDR3 is made up of 16 amino acids. Trimming took 1 base from V and 0 from J; bases not matched to a gene: 3. CDR1 and CDR2 from the germline V gene are LGHDT and YNNKEL (reference sequence). CDR3 sequence reads: CASSQVGGVAKNIQYF. Here the CDR3 DNA reads TGTGCCAGCAGCCAAGTTGGGGGGGTAGCCAAAAACATTCAGTACTTC.